The TCR beta chain described here comes from a study of blood T cells in healthy people across ages. Study-wide points: Getting older went along with TCR beta diversity per million T cells dropping roughly linearly.

The second PCR ran about 6 to 11 cycles with a sample-barcoded 5' primer and J-beta primers. At least 2.5 million CDR3-containing paired-end reads were obtained per sample. A single record per CDR3 protein comes from TCRdb applying MiXCR to the 5' RACE reads. The table shows approximately 1.5 million distinct CDR3 sequences, with approximately 39% occurring only once. This clonotype was recorded once. Its matching antigen is unknown. Trimming took 5 bases from V and 3 from J, leaving 16 bases between them. In germline, CDR1 is SGHTA, CDR2 FQGNSA. The CDR3 is 16 residues long. The rearrangement uses TRBV7-2 and TRBJ1-4; TRBD1 might be the D (6 bases). The origin of this receptor is a woman aged 18 to 35 in good health. The sequencing sample was made of blood. CDR3 sequence: CASSPRGGLSNEKLFF. In nucleotides, the CDR3 is TGTGCCAGCAGCCCCCGAGGGGGTCTGTCTAATGAAAAACTGTTTTTT. The variable domain in full, completed from reference TRBV7-2 and TRBJ1-4, reads GAGVSQSPSNKVTEKGKDVELRCDPISGHTALYWYRQSLGQGLEFLIYFQGNSAPDKSGLPSDRFSAERTGGSVSTLTIQRTQQEDSAVYLCASSPRGGLSNEKLFFGSGTQLSVL.